One and the same sample provided the 3 T cell receptor beta chains below, sequenced in a study of cytomegalovirus exposure and HLA in healthy donors. The PCR used 60 Vbeta and 13 Jbeta primers. The assay was immunoSEQ multiplex PCR, and TCRdb's table has in-frame clones only and misses some. The sample includes about 170,000 clones, 80% of them seen just once. Sequencing was performed on PBMCs. These receptors were collected from a woman aged 45-60 years in good health and CMV-seropositive.

This clone has a single count. The V gene is TRBV14, the J gene TRBJ2-5; no definite D call. The end of the DNA fits TRBJ2-7 better, so the J call may be wrong. Germline V gene lookup returns CDR1 SGHDN and CDR2 FVKESK. CDR3 length: 15 residues. CDR3 DNA: TGTGCCAGCAGCCAAGATCTAAGTATTCGGTACGAGCAGTACTTC. Its protein product is CASSQDLSIRYEQYF.

This clone was recorded a few times. The rearrangement joins TRBV29-1 to TRBJ1-5, with D possibly being TRBD1 (6 bases). The germline V gene encodes CDR1 SQVTM and CDR2 ANQGSEA. This CDR3 has 12 amino acids. Trimming removed 6 bases at V and 6 bases at J, with 12 bases between. The CDR3 region has the DNA TGCAGCGTAGGGGACACCCCTCAGCCCCAGCATTTT. Translated: CSVGDTPQPQHF.

V is TRBV6-6 and J is TRBJ2-7; no clear D gene. Germline V CDR1 and CDR2: MNHNY, SVGAGI (reference sequence). Trimming left V 4 bases short and J 6 bases short, with 19 bases between. This CDR3 contains 15 residues. The CDR3 protein is CASSSQRGNLGEQYF. CDR3 coding DNA: TGTGCCAGCAGTTCACAAAGAGGAAACCTGGGCGAGCAGTACTTC.